A single sample gave rise to the 21 T cell receptor beta chains below, sequenced in a study of blood T cell repertoires in COVID-19. TCRdb's table, derived via immunoSEQ multiplex PCR, lists solely in-frame clones and lacks some. The repertoire holds more than 350,000 clones, with more than 70% as singletons. Sequenced sample: peripheral blood. The receptors shown here come from a woman in her twenties or thirties with COVID-19, enrolled during active disease.

The chain has TRBV9 and TRBJ2-4; a possible D gene is TRBD2 (6 bases). The CDR3 totals 17 residues. Per germline, CDR1 SGDLS and CDR2 YYNGEE. Trimming stripped 4 bases from V and 1 base from J, with 18 bases between. The CDR3 DNA reads TGTGCCAGCAGCTCAACCCCTGCAGGGAGGGCCAAAAACATTCAGTACTTC. Translating gives CASSSTPAGRAKNIQYF.

The chain has TRBV3-1 (or the pseudogene TRBV3-2) and TRBJ2-1, with TRBD2 matching 11 bases. Germline-derived CDR1 and CDR2 are LGHDT and YNNKEL (reference sequence). Losses at the gene ends were 4 bases for V and 4 bases for J; bases not matched to a gene: 6. CDR3 length equals 16 residues. The CDR3 DNA reads TGTGCCAGCAGCCGACTAGCGGGATTAGGATACAATGAGCAGTTCTTC. Its protein is CASSRLAGLGYNEQFF.

In DNA, the CDR3 is TGTGCCAGCAGTCGATCAGTGGACAGGGCGAGGTGGGAGACCCAGTACTTC. Its translation: CASSRSVDRARWETQYF. The V gene is TRBV7-8, the J gene TRBJ2-5; 8 bases match TRBD1. Germline trimming cut 6 bases from V and 5 bases from J; bases unmatched to any gene: 17. Germline V gene sequence: CDR1 SGHVS, CDR2 FQNEAQ. This CDR3 has 17 residues.

J is TRBJ1-4 and V is TRBV6-5, with TRBD1 as a possible D gene (5 bases). CDR1 and CDR2 from the germline V gene are MNHEY and SVGAGI. The CDR3 has 14 residues. V was clipped by 0 bases and J by 8 bases, with 10 bases between them. CDR3 DNA sequence: TGTGCCAGCAGTTACTCGCAGGGTGGGGAAAAACTGTTTTTT. Protein product: CASSYSQGGEKLFF.

The rearrangement links TRBV29-1 to TRBJ2-1, with 10 positions matching TRBD1. The germline V gene encodes CDR1 SQVTM and CDR2 ANQGSEA. This CDR3 contains 16 residues. V lost 6 bases, J lost 7 bases, and 15 bases stayed unmatched. CDR3 residues: CSVRTQTGGISNEQFF. CDR3 DNA: TGCAGCGTACGAACTCAGACAGGGGGCATATCAAATGAGCAGTTCTTC.

The chain links TRBV15 to TRBJ2-7, with 13 bases aligning to TRBD2. Germline CDR1 LNHNV, CDR2 YYDKDF (reference sequence). V dropped 0 bases and J dropped 9; count of bases not matched to a gene: 5. This CDR3 region has 15 residues. Here the CDR3 DNA reads TGTGCCACCAGCAGAGAGGGGACTAGCGGGATAGCGCAGTACTTC. Translation gives CATSREGTSGIAQYF.

J is TRBJ2-7 and V is TRBV6-6, with D possibly matching TRBD2 (5 bases). The CDR3 sequence is 15 residues long. The V gene lost 7 bases and the J gene lost 2 bases, with 18 bases spanning the gap. Looked up from germline, CDR1 is MNHNY and CDR2 is SVGAGI (reference sequence). The CDR3 sequence is CASTPERGLTYEQYF. In nucleotides, the CDR3 is TGTGCCAGCACCCCCGAGCGCGGGTTAACCTACGAGCAGTACTTC.

The CDR3 nucleotides read TGCGCCAGCAGCCAAGACGGACTAGCGGGAGGGGGTGCCGCTAAGCAGTTCTTC. Translated, it gives CASSQDGLAGGGAAKQFF. The chain uses TRBV4-1 and TRBJ2-1, with 15 bases identical to TRBD2. The CDR3 is 18 amino acids. Trimming removed 0 bases from V and 11 bases from J; junction bases left unmatched: 11. CDR1 and CDR2 (germline): MGHRA, YSYEKL.

The chain has TRBV4-1 and TRBJ2-2; tentative D call: TRBD2 (6 bases). CDR1 and CDR2 (germline): MGHRA, YSYEKL. The CDR3 sequence is 15 residues long. The V end lost 1 base, the J end lost 5 bases, and 11 bases lay between the germline ends. Here the CDR3 DNA reads TGCGCCAGCAGCCAAGCGGGGAGGAGGACCGGGGAGCTGTTTTTT. Its translation is CASSQAGRRTGELFF.

The V and J genes are TRBV3-1 (or the pseudogene TRBV3-2) and TRBJ2-7, with 9 bases identical to TRBD2. The CDR3 covers 15 residues. Germline-derived CDR1 and CDR2 are LGHDT and YNNKEL (reference sequence). J was trimmed by 0 bases and V by 4 bases; bases with no gene match: 4. The CDR3 loop is CASSRDSGGSYEQYF. DNA of the CDR3: TGTGCCAGCAGCCGGGATAGCGGGGGCTCCTACGAGCAGTACTTC.

The genes are TRBV11-2 and TRBJ2-1; TRBD2 agrees at 7 bases. Losses at the gene ends were 2 bases for V and 7 bases for J; bases not matched to a gene: 8. This CDR3 comprises 15 residues. The germline CDR1 and CDR2 sequences are SGHAT and FQNNGV. CDR3 sequence: CASSLPLAIGNEQFF. In DNA, the CDR3 is TGTGCCAGCAGCTTACCACTAGCGATAGGGAATGAGCAGTTCTTC. Looking up the rest from reference TRBV11-2 and TRBJ2-1 gives the full variable domain: EAGVAQSPRYKIIEKRQSVAFWCNPISGHATLYWYQQILGQGPKLLIQFQNNGVVDDSQLPKDRFSAERLKGVDSTLKIQPAKLEDSAVYLCASSLPLAIGNEQFFGPGTRLTVL.

The gene calls are TRBV4-1 and TRBJ1-5; a weak D match, TRBD1 (5 bases). V lost 0 bases, J lost 6 bases, and 12 bases lay in between. Germline CDR1 reads MGHRA; CDR2 reads YSYEKL. The CDR3 is 15 amino acids. CDR3 in amino acids: CASSQEVGRVQPQHF. The DNA of the CDR3 is TGCGCCAGCAGCCAAGAGGTGGGCAGGGTTCAGCCCCAGCATTTT.

This chain uses TRBV12-3 or TRBV12-4 with TRBJ1-3; 7 bases agree with TRBD1. The CDR3 has 13 residues. J gave up 12 bases and V 2 bases, and 7 bases lay outside the gene matches. CDR3 nucleotides: TGTGCCAGCAGTTTACTCCAGACAGGGTACATATATTTT. This encodes CASSLLQTGYIYF.

This chain connects TRBV28 to TRBJ2-2, with 10 positions matching TRBD2. V lost 8 bases and J lost 1; bases outside the gene matches: 4. Germline V gene lookup returns CDR1 MDHEN and CDR2 SYDVKM. This CDR3 region has 15 residues. In DNA form, the CDR3 reads TGTGCCAGCCTTAAGCGGGAGGGGAACACCGGGGAGCTGTTTTTT. It specifies CASLKREGNTGELFF.

In its sample, this clone was seen a few times. The V call is TRBV4-1, the J call TRBJ1-5, with 9 bases lining up with TRBD1. Germline CDR1 MGHRA, CDR2 YSYEKL. CDR3 length: 14 residues. The trim removed 1 base at V and 16 bases at J, leaving 11 bases unmatched. CDR3 in amino acids: CASSQVPRTGVHHF. Here the CDR3 DNA reads TGCGCCAGCAGCCAAGTCCCCAGGACAGGGGTTCACCATTTT.

V usage is TRBV6-1 and J usage is TRBJ1-1, with 9 positions matching TRBD1. Germline CDR1 reads MNHNS; CDR2 reads SASEGT. Germline trimming cut 3 bases from V and 7 bases from J; bases unmatched to any gene: 6. The length of the CDR3 is 14 residues. The CDR3 loop is CASSEDRGGGEAFF. CDR3 sequence (DNA): TGTGCCAGCAGTGAGGACAGGGGCGGAGGTGAAGCTTTCTTT.

This clone was recorded once. J is TRBJ1-2 and V is TRBV18; 7 nucleotides match TRBD1. This CDR3 is 21 amino acids long. The ends lost 3 bases at V and 0 bases at J; junction bases unmatched: 22. Looked up from germline, CDR1 is KGHSH and CDR2 is LQKENI. CDR3 loop: CASSPKPPQGGYLRANYGYTF. In DNA form, the CDR3 reads TGTGCCAGCTCACCGAAACCCCCCCAGGGGGGATATCTCCGAGCTAACTATGGCTACACCTTC.

This chain connects TRBV27 to TRBJ2-7, with 7 nucleotides matching TRBD2. The CDR3 covers 13 residues. V lost 6 bases and J lost 5; bases outside the gene matches: 7. Germline CDR1 reads MNHEY; CDR2 reads SMNVEV (reference sequence). The CDR3 bases are TGTGCCAGCAGGGACCAACTAGCGAACGAGCAGTACTTC. Translation gives CASRDQLANEQYF.

This chain links TRBV5-6 with TRBJ2-4, with a tentative D call TRBD1 (6 bases). V lost 6 bases, J lost 11 bases, and 18 bases lay in between. The CDR3 sequence is 13 residues long. Per germline, CDR1 SGHDT and CDR2 YYEEEE. CDR3 sequence: CASNYPGHKFQYF. CDR3 DNA: TGTGCCAGCAACTATCCGGGACACAAGTTTCAGTACTTC.

The CDR3 region is CASSSGEDTIYF. Here the CDR3 DNA reads TGTGCCAGCAGCTCCGGAGAGGACACCATATATTTT. The V call is TRBV9, the J call TRBJ1-3; D gene uncertain. Germline CDR1 SGDLS, CDR2 YYNGEE. The CDR3 sequence is 12 residues long. V was shortened by 4 bases and J by 8 bases, with 10 bases between the two germline ends.

The rearrangement uses TRBV19 and TRBJ2-2, with TRBD1 matching over 9 bases. The CDR3 consists of 17 residues. Germline CDR1 reads LNHDA; CDR2 reads SQIVND (reference sequence). The V and J ends lost 2 bases and 1 base, in that order; junction bases with no gene match: 5. The CDR3 sequence is CASSISGQGLNTGELFF. The CDR3 coding sequence is TGTGCCAGTAGTATATCGGGACAGGGATTGAACACCGGGGAGCTGTTTTTT.